This is a list of T cell receptor beta chains from one sample in a study of blood T cell repertoires in COVID-19. The repertoire was sequenced with immunoSEQ multiplex PCR; TCRdb's copy has only in-frame clones and lacks some. The table has 300,000 to 400,000 clones, 88% seen once. Sequencing was carried out using peripheral blood. Every receptor here comes from an older woman with COVID-19, enrolled during active disease. Both conserved end residues are part of each CDR3. Each record gives: CDR3 DNA, CDR3 protein, V gene, CDR3 length, J gene, D gene, clone size. D genes are given only for firm matches. Some rows have no size entry. The others give once, few or many, or a class for an expanded clone.

CDR3 DNA: TGTGCCAGCAGCTTGAGAGGGAACACTGAAGCTTTCTTT
CDR3 protein: CASSLRGNTEAFF
V gene: TRBV5-6
CDR3 length: 13
J gene: TRBJ1-1
D gene: .
clone size: .

CDR3 DNA: TGCGCCAGCAGTCCGGGGGGCGGCACTGAAGCTTTCTTT
CDR3 protein: CASSPGGGTEAFF
V gene: TRBV5-1
CDR3 length: 13
J gene: TRBJ1-1
D gene: .
clone size: .

CDR3 DNA: TGTGCCAGCAGTGGAGGACAGGGGGCGCGCACTAATGAAAAACTGTTTTTT
CDR3 protein: CASSGGQGARTNEKLFF
V gene: TRBV2
CDR3 length: 17
J gene: TRBJ1-4
D gene: TRBD1
clone size: once

CDR3 DNA: TGTGCCAGCAGCAAAGTAAATAGCGGGGGCCGATACACCGGGGAGCTGTTTTTT
CDR3 protein: CASSKVNSGGRYTGELFF
V gene: TRBV21-1
CDR3 length: 18
J gene: TRBJ2-2
D gene: .
clone size: .

CDR3 DNA: TGTGCCAGCAGCCCCCTCGGGACAGTTTATCAGCCCCAGCATTTT
CDR3 protein: CASSPLGTVYQPQHF
V gene: TRBV7-9
CDR3 length: 15
J gene: TRBJ1-5
D gene: TRBD1
clone size: .

CDR3 DNA: TGTGCCAGTAGCGGGGGGATTAACACAGATACGCAGTATTTT
CDR3 protein: CASSGGINTDTQYF
V gene: TRBV19
CDR3 length: 14
J gene: TRBJ2-3
D gene: TRBD2
clone size: .

CDR3 DNA: TGTGCCAGCAGCCAAGCCCCCAGGGTCTTGCTCGAGCAGTACTTC
CDR3 protein: CASSQAPRVLLEQYF
V gene: TRBV3-1/TRBV3-2
CDR3 length: 15
J gene: TRBJ2-7
D gene: .
clone size: once

CDR3 DNA: TGTGCCAGCAGCGCCCCCAGGGATGGCTACACCTTC
CDR3 protein: CASSAPRDGYTF
V gene: TRBV9
CDR3 length: 12
J gene: TRBJ1-2
D gene: .
clone size: .

CDR3 DNA: TGTGCCAGCAGTTTATCAAGGGGGGGAAATCAGCCCCAGCATTTT
CDR3 protein: CASSLSRGGNQPQHF
V gene: TRBV27
CDR3 length: 15
J gene: TRBJ1-5
D gene: .
clone size: .

CDR3 DNA: TGTGCCAGCAGCCAATCCCCCCAGGGTGGGAGCAATCAGCCCCAGCATTTT
CDR3 protein: CASSQSPQGGSNQPQHF
V gene: TRBV3-1/TRBV3-2
CDR3 length: 17
J gene: TRBJ1-5
D gene: .
clone size: .

CDR3 DNA: TGTGCCAGCAGTCTTCGGACAGGTTCCACCGGGGAGCTGTTTTTT
CDR3 protein: CASSLRTGSTGELFF
V gene: TRBV27
CDR3 length: 15
J gene: TRBJ2-2
D gene: TRBD1
clone size: .

CDR3 DNA: TGTGCCTGCCCCTCAGCGGTTGGGTATGGCTACACCTTC
CDR3 protein: CACPSAVGYGYTF
V gene: TRBV30
CDR3 length: 13
J gene: TRBJ1-2
D gene: .
clone size: once

CDR3 DNA: TGTGCCAGCTCATCCCGACAGGAACCTAACTATGGCTACACCTTC
CDR3 protein: CASSSRQEPNYGYTF
V gene: TRBV18
CDR3 length: 15
J gene: TRBJ1-2
D gene: .
clone size: .

CDR3 DNA: TGCGCCAGCAGCCAAGATCGTAGCGGGGGTGAGACCCAGTACTTC
CDR3 protein: CASSQDRSGGETQYF
V gene: TRBV4-1
CDR3 length: 15
J gene: TRBJ2-5
D gene: TRBD2
clone size: .

CDR3 DNA: TGTGCCAGCAGTCCAGGGCGCTGGGAAGCTAACTATGGCTACACCTTC
CDR3 protein: CASSPGRWEANYGYTF
V gene: TRBV28
CDR3 length: 16
J gene: TRBJ1-2
D gene: .
clone size: once

CDR3 DNA: TGTGCCAGCAGTGCCGGAGGCGTGGCGAATAGCAATCAGCCCCAGCATTTT
CDR3 protein: CASSAGGVANSNQPQHF
V gene: TRBV2
CDR3 length: 17
J gene: TRBJ1-5
D gene: .
clone size: .

CDR3 DNA: TGTGCCAGCAGCTTTCCAGGGGGGACCGAGCAGTTCTTC
CDR3 protein: CASSFPGGTEQFF
V gene: TRBV5-5
CDR3 length: 13
J gene: TRBJ2-1
D gene: .
clone size: .

CDR3 DNA: TGTGCCAGCAGCGCACCCTCACTAGGGCCCACCGGGGAGCTGTTTTTT
CDR3 protein: CASSAPSLGPTGELFF
V gene: TRBV7-3
CDR3 length: 16
J gene: TRBJ2-2
D gene: .
clone size: .

CDR3 DNA: TGTGCCAGTAGTGAGGGGGTCCCCAACTCTGGAAACACCATATATTTT
CDR3 protein: CASSEGVPNSGNTIYF
V gene: TRBV19
CDR3 length: 16
J gene: TRBJ1-3
D gene: .
clone size: .

CDR3 DNA: TGTGCCAGCAGCTTAGGGTGGCCTGAAGCTTTCTTT
CDR3 protein: CASSLGWPEAFF
V gene: TRBV7-9
CDR3 length: 12
J gene: TRBJ1-1
D gene: .
clone size: .

CDR3 DNA: TGTGCCAGCAGTCCTGGGGGGGGAACCAAAAACATTCAGTACTTC
CDR3 protein: CASSPGGGTKNIQYF
V gene: TRBV25-1
CDR3 length: 15
J gene: TRBJ2-4
D gene: TRBD2
clone size: .

CDR3 DNA: TGTGCCAGCAGCCGTGACAGGGCCTACGAGCAGTACTTC
CDR3 protein: CASSRDRAYEQYF
V gene: TRBV7-8
CDR3 length: 13
J gene: TRBJ2-7
D gene: TRBD1
clone size: .

CDR3 DNA: TGTGCCAGCAGTAGCGGGGGGGCCATGAATGAGCAGTTCTTC
CDR3 protein: CASSSGGAMNEQFF
V gene: TRBV6-2/TRBV6-3
CDR3 length: 14
J gene: TRBJ2-1
D gene: TRBD2
clone size: .

CDR3 DNA: TGTGCCAGCAGCCGTCGGTTAGGGGATGAAGCTAATGAAAAACTGTTTTTT
CDR3 protein: CASSRRLGDEANEKLFF
V gene: TRBV7-9
CDR3 length: 17
J gene: TRBJ1-4
D gene: .
clone size: .

CDR3 DNA: TGTGCCACCAGTGATATTAGCGGGGGGGCGTACAATGAGCAGTTCTTC
CDR3 protein: CATSDISGGAYNEQFF
V gene: TRBV24-1
CDR3 length: 16
J gene: TRBJ2-1
D gene: TRBD2
clone size: .

CDR3 DNA: TGTGCCAGCAGCCGGGACAGGGCGAATTCACCCCTCCACTTT
CDR3 protein: CASSRDRANSPLHF
V gene: TRBV5-6
CDR3 length: 14
J gene: TRBJ1-6
D gene: TRBD1
clone size: .